A selection of T cell receptor beta chains follows, all from one sample in a study of T cells in Graves' hyperthyroidism and ophthalmopathy. Using its own MiXCR run on the multiplex PCR reads, TCRdb lists one record per CDR3 protein. The sample consists of fewer than 750,000 distinct CDR3 sequences, around 42% of them appearing once. Sample: peripheral blood or thyroid tissue (not recorded which). These receptors all stem from a young woman with Graves' hyperthyroidism. The CDR3 runs from the conserved cysteine through the conserved F or W.

J gene	V gene	CDR3 protein
TRBJ2-5	TRBV29-1	CSSLGQGLQETQYF
TRBJ2-1	TRBV20-1	CSATAPEAGGRVWQFF
TRBJ2-2	TRBV7-6	CASNPGQGGNTGELFF
TRBJ2-7	TRBV27	CASSFSGAEQYF
TRBJ1-2	TRBV7-2	CASSFWTVGYGYTF
TRBJ2-7	TRBV10-3	CAISEPDGLAGAYEQYF
TRBJ2-7	TRBV6-6	CASSPLASEFEQYF
TRBJ2-3	TRBV5-1	CASSLGLVTDTQYF
TRBJ2-5	TRBV7-6	CASSYGEFRETQYF
TRBJ2-7	TRBV7-2	CASSSSRTGNEQYF
TRBJ1-5	TRBV25-1	CACSARGQGEIKEPQHF
TRBJ1-3	TRBV12-3/TRBV12-4	CASTQSPGTRTSGNTIYF
TRBJ2-5	TRBV29-1	CSAVDRGPQETQYF
TRBJ1-1	TRBV7-2	CASSFSQRVLEYFEAFF
NA	TRBV7-6	CASSLEMAVNEQFF
TRBJ1-1	TRBV12-3/TRBV12-4	CASSRDRGQGAFF
TRBJ2-7	TRBV12-3/TRBV12-4	CASSFETSGSGKQYF
TRBJ1-6	TRBV2	CARTDSHNSPLHF
TRBJ2-7	TRBV20-1	CSAGLTSLSNEQYF
TRBJ1-1	TRBV20-1	CSARGTGDTEAFF
TRBJ2-7	TRBV20-1	CSARNPQSYEQYF
TRBJ1-1	TRBV15	CATSHTDRGNTEAFF
TRBJ1-5	TRBV9	CASSESFGNQPQHF
TRBJ1-5	TRBV10-3	CAISDGQGDNQPQHF
TRBJ2-5	TRBV5-6	CASRRKEETQYF
TRBJ1-2	TRBV2	CASRAGQLNYGYTF
TRBJ1-1	TRBV12-3/TRBV12-4	CASTSGSLDINTEAFF
TRBJ2-7	TRBV12-3/TRBV12-4	CASSLTGQSDEQYF
TRBJ2-7	TRBV20-1	CSAPDGTYEQYF
TRBJ2-3	TRBV12-3/TRBV12-4	CASSLLVPDTQYF
TRBJ1-5	TRBV2	CASRPPVPNQPQHF
TRBJ2-3	TRBV20-1	CSAPVAPSTDTQYF
TRBJ2-3	TRBV2	CASSAGTYNTDTQYF
TRBJ1-6	TRBV7-9	CASSSLTYNSPLHF
TRBJ2-1	TRBV11-1	CASALGPAYEQFF
TRBJ2-2	TRBV5-4	CAGPWNTGELFF
TRBJ1-3	TRBV20-1	CSAEVVDGNTIYF
TRBJ2-5	TRBV4-1	CASSQESSQETQYF
TRBJ1-1	TRBV19	CASTARQNTEAFF
TRBJ2-7	TRBV29-1	CSVNSGRGYEQYF
TRBJ1-1	TRBV5-1	CASARGAANTEAFF
TRBJ2-5	TRBV5-5	CASSPASAETQYF
TRBJ2-3	TRBV24-1	CATSDEKTKFTQYF
TRBJ1-2	TRBV15	CATSREVGGQGGGYTF
TRBJ2-7	TRBV5-1	CASTDSHEQYF
TRBJ2-2	TRBV6-6	CASSQEEREVSGELFF
TRBJ1-2	TRBV20-1	CSASVWTDNYGYTF
TRBJ1-5	TRBV20-1	CSATLVTGGYSNQPQHF
TRBJ2-2	TRBV20-1	CSARRPGDITGELFF
NA	TRBV7-2	CASTLSGSGNEQFF
TRBJ2-7	TRBV2	CASGGLGYEQYF
TRBJ2-7	TRBV27	CASSLTGLGYEQYF